Given below is one T cell receptor beta chain in context. This specimen belongs to a study of blood T cell repertoires in COVID-19. Study at large: Samples came from the United States, Italy and Spain, spanning acute and convalescent COVID-19.

Authors' processing steps: From reference gene primer amplification, estimates of nucleated cell counts were derived. Using immunoSEQ multiplex PCR, the repertoire was profiled, and TCRdb retains in-frame clones only, with some absent. D and trimming come from the DNA, and the V and J calls and clone size come from that table. The sample has 77,000 or so clones; about three quarters are singletons. The sequence was collected from a woman over 75 with active or convalescent COVID-19. The source material was peripheral blood.

The CDR3 nucleotides are TGTGCCAGCAGCTTAAACAGGGTTTCCTACGAGCAGTACTTC. Encoded protein: CASSLNRVSYEQYF. The V gene is TRBV11-2, the J gene TRBJ2-7, with D possibly being TRBD1 (6 bases). The CDR3 sequence is 14 residues long. From germline, CDR1 is SGHAT and CDR2 FQNNGV. V dropped 2 bases and J dropped 1 base, with 9 bases sitting between them.